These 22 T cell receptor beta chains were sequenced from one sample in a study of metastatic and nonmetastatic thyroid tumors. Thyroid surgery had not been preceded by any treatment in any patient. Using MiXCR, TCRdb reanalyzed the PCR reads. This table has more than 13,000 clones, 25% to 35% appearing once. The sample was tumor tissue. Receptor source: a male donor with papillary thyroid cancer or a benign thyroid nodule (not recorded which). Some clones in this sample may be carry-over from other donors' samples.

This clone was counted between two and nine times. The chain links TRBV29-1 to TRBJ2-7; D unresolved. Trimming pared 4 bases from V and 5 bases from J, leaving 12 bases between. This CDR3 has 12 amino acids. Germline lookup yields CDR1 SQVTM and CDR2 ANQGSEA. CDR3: CSVGQIYNEQYF. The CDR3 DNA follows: TGCAGCGTTGGCCAGATCTACAACGAGCAGTACTTC.

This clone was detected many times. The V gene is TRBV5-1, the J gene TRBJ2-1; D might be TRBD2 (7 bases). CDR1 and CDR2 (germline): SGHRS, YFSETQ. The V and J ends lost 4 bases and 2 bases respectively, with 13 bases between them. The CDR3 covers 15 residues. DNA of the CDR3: TGCGCCAGCAGCCTGACGGGGGGCGCCTACAATGAGCAGTTCTTC. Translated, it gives CASSLTGGAYNEQFF. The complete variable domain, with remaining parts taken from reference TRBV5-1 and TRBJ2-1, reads KAGVTQTPRYLIKTRGQQVTLSCSPISGHRSVSWYQQTPGQGLQFLFEYFSETQRNKGNFPGRFSGRQFSNSRSEMNVSTLELGDSALYLCASSLTGGAYNEQFFGPGTRLTVL.

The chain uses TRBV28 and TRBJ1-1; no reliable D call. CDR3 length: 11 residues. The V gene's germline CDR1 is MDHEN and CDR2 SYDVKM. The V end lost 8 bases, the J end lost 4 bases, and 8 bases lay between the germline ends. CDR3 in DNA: TGTGCCAGCCTCATGGGCACTGAAGCTTTCTTT. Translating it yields CASLMGTEAFF.

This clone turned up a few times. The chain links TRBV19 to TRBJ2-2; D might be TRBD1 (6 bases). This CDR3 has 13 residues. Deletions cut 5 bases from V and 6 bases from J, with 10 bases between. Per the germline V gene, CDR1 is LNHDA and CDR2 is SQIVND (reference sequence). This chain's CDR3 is CASSQGSSGELFF. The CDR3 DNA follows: TGTGCCAGTAGTCAGGGGAGCTCCGGGGAGCTGTTTTTT.

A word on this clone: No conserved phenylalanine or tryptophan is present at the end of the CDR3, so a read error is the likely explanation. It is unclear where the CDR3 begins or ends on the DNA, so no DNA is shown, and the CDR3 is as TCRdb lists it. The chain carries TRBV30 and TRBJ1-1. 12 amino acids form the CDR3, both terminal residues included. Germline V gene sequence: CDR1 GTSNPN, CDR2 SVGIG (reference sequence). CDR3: CAWTPKDTEALV.

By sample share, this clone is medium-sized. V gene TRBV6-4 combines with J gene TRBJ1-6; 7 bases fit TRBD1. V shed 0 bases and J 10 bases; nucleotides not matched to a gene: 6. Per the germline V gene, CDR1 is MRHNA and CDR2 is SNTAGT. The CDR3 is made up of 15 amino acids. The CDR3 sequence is CASSDSAGGQSPLHF. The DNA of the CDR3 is TGTGCCAGCAGTGACTCTGCAGGGGGTCAATCACCCCTCCACTTT.

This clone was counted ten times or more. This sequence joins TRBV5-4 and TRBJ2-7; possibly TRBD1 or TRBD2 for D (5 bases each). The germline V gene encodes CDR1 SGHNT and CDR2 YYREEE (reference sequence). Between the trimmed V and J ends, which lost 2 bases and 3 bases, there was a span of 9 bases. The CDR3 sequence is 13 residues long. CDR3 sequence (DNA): TGTGCCAGCAGCTTAGGGGCGGGCTACGAGCAGTACTTC. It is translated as CASSLGAGYEQYF.

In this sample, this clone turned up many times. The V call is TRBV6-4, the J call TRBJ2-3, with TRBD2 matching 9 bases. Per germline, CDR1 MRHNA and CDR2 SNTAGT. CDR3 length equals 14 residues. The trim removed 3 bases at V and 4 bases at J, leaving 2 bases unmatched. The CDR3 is CASSEREGPDTQYF. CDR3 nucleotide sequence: TGTGCCAGCAGTGAGCGGGAGGGCCCAGATACGCAGTATTTT.

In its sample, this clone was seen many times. The CDR3 DNA sequence: TGTGCCAGTAGAAGCCGAGGGGGGAACACTGAAGCTTTCTTT. This gives the protein CASRSRGGNTEAFF. V usage is TRBV19 and J usage is TRBJ1-1; the D gene is possibly TRBD1 (6 bases). The CDR3 totals 14 residues. Between the trimmed V and J ends, which lost 6 bases and 1 base, there was a span of 12 bases. Germline values: CDR1 LNHDA, CDR2 SQIVND (reference sequence).

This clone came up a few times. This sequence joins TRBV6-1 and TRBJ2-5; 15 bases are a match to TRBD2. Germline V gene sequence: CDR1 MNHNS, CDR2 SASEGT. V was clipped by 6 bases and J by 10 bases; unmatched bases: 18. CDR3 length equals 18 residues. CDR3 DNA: TGTGCCAGCAGAGAACATATAAGCTGGACTAGCGGGAGGGCCAACCAGTACTTC. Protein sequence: CASREHISWTSGRANQYF.

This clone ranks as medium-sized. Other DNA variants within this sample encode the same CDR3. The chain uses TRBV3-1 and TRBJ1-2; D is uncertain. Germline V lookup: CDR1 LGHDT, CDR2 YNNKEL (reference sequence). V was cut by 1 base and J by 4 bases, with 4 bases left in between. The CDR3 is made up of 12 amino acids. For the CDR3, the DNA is TGTGCCAGCAGCCAAGGTGCCTATGGCTACACCTTC. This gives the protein CASSQGAYGYTF. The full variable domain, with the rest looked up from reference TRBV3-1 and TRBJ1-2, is DTAVSQTPKYLVTQMGNDKSIKCEQNLGHDTMYWYKQDSKKFLKIMFSYNNKELIINETVPNRFSPKSPDKAHLNLHINSLELGDSAVYFCASSQGAYGYTFGSGTRLTVV.

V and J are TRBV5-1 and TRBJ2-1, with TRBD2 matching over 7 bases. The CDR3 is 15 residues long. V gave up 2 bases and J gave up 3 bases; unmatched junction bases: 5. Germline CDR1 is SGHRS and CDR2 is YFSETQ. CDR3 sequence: CASSFSGLDYNEQFF. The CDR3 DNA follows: TGCGCCAGCAGCTTTAGTGGACTAGACTACAATGAGCAGTTCTTC.

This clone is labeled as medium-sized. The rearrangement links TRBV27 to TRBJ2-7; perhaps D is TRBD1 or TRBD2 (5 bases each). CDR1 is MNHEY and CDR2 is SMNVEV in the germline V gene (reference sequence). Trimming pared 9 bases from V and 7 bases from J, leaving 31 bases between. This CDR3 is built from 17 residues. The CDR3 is CARSGTLEISMLGEQYF. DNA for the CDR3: TGTGCCAGGTCTGGGACGCTAGAAATCTCCATGCTGGGGGAGCAGTACTTC.

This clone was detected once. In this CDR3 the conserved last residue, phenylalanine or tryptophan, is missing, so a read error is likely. In DNA, the CDR3 is TGTGCCAGCAGTTTAACCCTGAGCACAGATACGCAGTATTGT. It codes for CASSLTLSTDTQYC. V usage is TRBV12-3 or TRBV12-4 and J usage is TRBJ2-3; D gene unclear. CDR3 size: 14 residues. The ends were cut back, 2 bases at V and 0 bases at J, with 6 bases in the middle.

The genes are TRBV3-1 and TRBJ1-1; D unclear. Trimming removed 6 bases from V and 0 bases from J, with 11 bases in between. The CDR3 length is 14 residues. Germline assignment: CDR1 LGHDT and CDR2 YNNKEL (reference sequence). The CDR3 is CASRHLGLNTEAFF. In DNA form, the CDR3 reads TGTGCCAGCAGGCATTTAGGCCTGAACACTGAAGCTTTCTTT.

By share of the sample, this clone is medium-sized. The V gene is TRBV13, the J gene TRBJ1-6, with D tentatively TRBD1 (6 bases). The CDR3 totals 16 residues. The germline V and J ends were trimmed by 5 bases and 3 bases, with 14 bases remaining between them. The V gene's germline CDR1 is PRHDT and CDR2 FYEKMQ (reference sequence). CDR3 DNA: TGTGCCAGCAGCCACAGGGAAGCGGGCTATAATTCACCCCTCCACTTT. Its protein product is CASSHREAGYNSPLHF.

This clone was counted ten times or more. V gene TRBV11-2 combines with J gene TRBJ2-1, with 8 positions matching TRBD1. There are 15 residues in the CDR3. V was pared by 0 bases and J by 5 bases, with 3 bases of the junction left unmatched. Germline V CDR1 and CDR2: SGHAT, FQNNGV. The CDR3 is CASSLDQGADNEQFF. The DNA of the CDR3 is TGTGCCAGCAGCTTAGATCAGGGGGCGGACAATGAGCAGTTCTTC.

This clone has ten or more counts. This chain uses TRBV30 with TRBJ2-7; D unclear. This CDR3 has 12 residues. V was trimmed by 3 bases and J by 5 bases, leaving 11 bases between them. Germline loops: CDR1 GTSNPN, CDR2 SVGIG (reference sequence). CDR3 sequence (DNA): TGTGCCTGGAGACAGAACCACAACGAGCAGTACTTC. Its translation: CAWRQNHNEQYF.

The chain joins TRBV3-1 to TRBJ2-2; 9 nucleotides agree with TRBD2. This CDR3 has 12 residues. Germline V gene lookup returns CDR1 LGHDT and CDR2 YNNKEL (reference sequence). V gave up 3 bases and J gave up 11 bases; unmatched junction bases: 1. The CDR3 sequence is CASSHLAGELFF. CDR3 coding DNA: TGTGCCAGCAGCCACCTAGCGGGAGAGCTGTTTTTT.

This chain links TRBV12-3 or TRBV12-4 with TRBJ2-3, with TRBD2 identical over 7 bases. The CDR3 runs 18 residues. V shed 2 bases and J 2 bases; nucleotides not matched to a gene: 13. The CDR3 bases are TGTGCCAGCAGTTTATTACCCGCTAGCGGAGCCTACACAGATACGCAGTATTTT. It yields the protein CASSLLPASGAYTDTQYF.

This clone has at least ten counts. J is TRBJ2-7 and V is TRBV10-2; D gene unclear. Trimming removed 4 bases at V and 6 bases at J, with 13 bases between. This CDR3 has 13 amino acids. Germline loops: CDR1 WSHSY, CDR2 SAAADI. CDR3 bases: TGCGCCAGCAGTGTAGCCAGCCTCGTCGAGCAGTACTTC. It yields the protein CASSVASLVEQYF.

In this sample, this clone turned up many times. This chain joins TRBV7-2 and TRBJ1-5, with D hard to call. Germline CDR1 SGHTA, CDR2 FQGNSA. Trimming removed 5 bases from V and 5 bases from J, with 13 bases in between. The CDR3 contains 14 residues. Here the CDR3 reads CASSMGPRDQPQHF. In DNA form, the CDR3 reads TGTGCCAGCAGCATGGGCCCCCGGGATCAGCCCCAGCATTTT. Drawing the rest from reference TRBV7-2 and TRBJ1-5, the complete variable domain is GAGVSQSPSNKVTEKGKDVELRCDPISGHTALYWYRQSLGQGLEFLIYFQGNSAPDKSGLPSDRFSAERTGGSVSTLTIQRTQQEDSAVYLCASSMGPRDQPQHFGDGTRLSIL.